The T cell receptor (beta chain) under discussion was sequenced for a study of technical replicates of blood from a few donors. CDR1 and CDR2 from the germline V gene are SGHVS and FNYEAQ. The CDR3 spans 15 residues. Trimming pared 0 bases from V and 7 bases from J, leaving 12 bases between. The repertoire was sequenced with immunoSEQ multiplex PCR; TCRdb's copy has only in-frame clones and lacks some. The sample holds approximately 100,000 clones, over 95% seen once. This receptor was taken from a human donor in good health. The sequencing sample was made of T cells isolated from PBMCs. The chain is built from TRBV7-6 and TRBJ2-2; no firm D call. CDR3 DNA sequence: TGTGCCAGCAGCTTAGCATCAGGTTACGGCGGGGAGCTGTTTTTT. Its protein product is CASSLASGYGGELFF.